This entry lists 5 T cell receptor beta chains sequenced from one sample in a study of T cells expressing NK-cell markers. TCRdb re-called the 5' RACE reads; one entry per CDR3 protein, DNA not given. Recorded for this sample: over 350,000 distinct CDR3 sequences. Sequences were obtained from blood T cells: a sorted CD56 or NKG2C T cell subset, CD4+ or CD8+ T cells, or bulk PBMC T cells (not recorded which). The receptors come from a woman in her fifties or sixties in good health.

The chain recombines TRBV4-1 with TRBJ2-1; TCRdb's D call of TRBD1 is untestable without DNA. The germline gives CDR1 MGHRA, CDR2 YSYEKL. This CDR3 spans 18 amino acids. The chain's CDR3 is CASSQVGLTGQTYNEQFF.

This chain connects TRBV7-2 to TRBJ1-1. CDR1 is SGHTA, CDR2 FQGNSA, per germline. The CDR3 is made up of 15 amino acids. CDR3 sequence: CASSFAAATNTEAFF.

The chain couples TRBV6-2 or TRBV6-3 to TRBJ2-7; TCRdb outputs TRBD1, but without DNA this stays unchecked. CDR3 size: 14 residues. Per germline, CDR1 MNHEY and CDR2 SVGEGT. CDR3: CASSYRTVIYEQYF.

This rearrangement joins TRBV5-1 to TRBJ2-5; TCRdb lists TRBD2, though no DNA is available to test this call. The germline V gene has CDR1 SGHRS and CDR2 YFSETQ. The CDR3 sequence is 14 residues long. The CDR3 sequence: CASSPSTKQETQYF.

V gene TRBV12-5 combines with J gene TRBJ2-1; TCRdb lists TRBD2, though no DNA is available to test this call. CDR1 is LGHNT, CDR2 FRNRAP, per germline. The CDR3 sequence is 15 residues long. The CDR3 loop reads CASGWRLAGGNEQFF.